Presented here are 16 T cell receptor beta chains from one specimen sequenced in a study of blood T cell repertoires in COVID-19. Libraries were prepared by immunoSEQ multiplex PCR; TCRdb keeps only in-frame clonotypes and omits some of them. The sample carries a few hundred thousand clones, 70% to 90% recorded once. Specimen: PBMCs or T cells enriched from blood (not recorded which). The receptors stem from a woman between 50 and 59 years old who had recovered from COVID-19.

The CDR3 here is CASSPGQRRNQPQHF. CDR3 in DNA: TGTGCCAGCAGCCCGGGACAGAGGAGAAATCAGCCCCAGCATTTT. The chain links TRBV3-1 (or the pseudogene TRBV3-2) to TRBJ1-5; TRBD1 aligns across 7 bases. Germline-derived CDR1 and CDR2 are LGHDT and YNNKEL (reference sequence). Trimming removed 4 bases from V and 4 bases from J; junction bases left unmatched: 7. The CDR3 contains 15 residues.

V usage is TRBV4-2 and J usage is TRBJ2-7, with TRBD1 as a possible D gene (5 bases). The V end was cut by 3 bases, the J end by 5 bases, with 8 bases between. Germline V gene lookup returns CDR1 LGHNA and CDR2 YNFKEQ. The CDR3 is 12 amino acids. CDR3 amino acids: CASSQVGDEQYF. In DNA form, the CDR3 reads TGTGCCAGCAGCCAGGTAGGGGACGAGCAGTACTTC.

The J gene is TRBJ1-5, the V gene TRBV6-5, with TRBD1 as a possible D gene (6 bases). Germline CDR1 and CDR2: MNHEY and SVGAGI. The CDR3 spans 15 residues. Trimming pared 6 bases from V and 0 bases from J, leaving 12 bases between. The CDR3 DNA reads TGTGCCAGCAGAAGACAGGTTAATAGCAATCAGCCCCAGCATTTT. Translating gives CASRRQVNSNQPQHF.

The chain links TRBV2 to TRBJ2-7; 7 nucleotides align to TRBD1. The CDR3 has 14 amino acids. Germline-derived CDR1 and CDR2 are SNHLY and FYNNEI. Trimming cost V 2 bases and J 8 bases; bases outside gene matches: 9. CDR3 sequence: CASSEQGFRGQQYF. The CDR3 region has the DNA TGTGCCAGCAGTGAACAAGGGTTTAGGGGGCAGCAGTACTTC.

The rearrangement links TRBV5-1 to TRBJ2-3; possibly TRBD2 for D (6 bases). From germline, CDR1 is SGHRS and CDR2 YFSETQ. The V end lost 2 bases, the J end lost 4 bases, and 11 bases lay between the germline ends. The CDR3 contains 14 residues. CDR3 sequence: CASSFELASDTQYF. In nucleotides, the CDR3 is TGCGCCAGCAGCTTCGAACTAGCCTCAGATACGCAGTATTTT.

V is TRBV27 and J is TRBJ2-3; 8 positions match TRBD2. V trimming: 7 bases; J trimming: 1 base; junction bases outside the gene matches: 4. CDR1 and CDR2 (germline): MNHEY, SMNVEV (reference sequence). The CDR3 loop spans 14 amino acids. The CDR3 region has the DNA TGTGCCAGCACCTCGACTAGCGGCACAGATACGCAGTATTTT. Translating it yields CASTSTSGTDTQYF.

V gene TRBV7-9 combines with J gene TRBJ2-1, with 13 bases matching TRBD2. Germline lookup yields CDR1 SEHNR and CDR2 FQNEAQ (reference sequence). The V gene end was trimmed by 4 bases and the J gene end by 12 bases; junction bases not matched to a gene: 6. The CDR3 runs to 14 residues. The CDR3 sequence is CASSSLGTSGAQFF. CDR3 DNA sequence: TGTGCCAGCAGCTCACTAGGGACTAGCGGGGCGCAGTTCTTC.

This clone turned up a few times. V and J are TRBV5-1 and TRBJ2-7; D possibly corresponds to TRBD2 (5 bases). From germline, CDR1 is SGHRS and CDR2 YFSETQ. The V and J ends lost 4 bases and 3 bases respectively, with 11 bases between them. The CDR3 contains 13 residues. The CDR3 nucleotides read TGCGCCAGCAGCCCCGCTAGCAGCTACGAGCAGTACTTC. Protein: CASSPASSYEQYF. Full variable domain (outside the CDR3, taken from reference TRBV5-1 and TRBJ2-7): KAGVTQTPRYLIKTRGQQVTLSCSPISGHRSVSWYQQTPGQGLQFLFEYFSETQRNKGNFPGRFSGRQFSNSRSEMNVSTLELGDSALYLCASSPASSYEQYFGPGTRLTVT.

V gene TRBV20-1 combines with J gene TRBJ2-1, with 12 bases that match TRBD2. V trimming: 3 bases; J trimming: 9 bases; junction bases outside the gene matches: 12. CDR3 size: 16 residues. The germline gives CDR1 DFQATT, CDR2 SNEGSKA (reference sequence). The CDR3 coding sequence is TGCAGTGCTAGTTTTCTGTCTAGCGGGAGGGTTGGTGAGCAGTTCTTC. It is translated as CSASFLSSGRVGEQFF.

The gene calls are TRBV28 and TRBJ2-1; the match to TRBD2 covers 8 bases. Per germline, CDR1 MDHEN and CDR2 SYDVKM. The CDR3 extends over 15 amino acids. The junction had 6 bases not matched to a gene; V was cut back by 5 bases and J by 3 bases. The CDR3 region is CASSPASGSYNEQFF. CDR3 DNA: TGTGCCAGCAGTCCAGCGAGCGGGAGCTACAATGAGCAGTTCTTC.

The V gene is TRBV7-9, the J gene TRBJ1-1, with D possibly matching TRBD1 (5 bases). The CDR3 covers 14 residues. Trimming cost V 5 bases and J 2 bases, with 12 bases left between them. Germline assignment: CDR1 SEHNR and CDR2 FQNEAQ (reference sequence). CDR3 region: CASSTVGGNTEAFF. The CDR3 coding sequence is TGTGCCAGCAGCACCGTGGGGGGAAACACTGAAGCTTTCTTT. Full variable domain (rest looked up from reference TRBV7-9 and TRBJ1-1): DTGVSQNPRHKITKRGQNVTFRCDPISEHNRLYWYRQTLGQGPEFLTYFQNEAQLEKSRLLSDRFSAERPKGSFSTLEIQRTEQGDSAMYLCASSTVGGNTEAFFGQGTRLTVV.

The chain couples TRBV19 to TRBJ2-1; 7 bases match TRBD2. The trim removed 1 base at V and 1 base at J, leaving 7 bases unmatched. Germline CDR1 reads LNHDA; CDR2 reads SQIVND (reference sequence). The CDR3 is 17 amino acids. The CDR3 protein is CASSIAPLAESYNEQFF. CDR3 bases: TGTGCCAGTAGTATAGCCCCCCTAGCGGAATCCTACAATGAGCAGTTCTTC.

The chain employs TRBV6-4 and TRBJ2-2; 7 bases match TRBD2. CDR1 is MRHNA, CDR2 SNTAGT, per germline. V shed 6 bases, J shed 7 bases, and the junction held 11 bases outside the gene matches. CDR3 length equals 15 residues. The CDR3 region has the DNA TGTGCCAGCAGAATACTGGCGGGAGTCGTCGGGGAGCTGTTTTTT. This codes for CASRILAGVVGELFF.

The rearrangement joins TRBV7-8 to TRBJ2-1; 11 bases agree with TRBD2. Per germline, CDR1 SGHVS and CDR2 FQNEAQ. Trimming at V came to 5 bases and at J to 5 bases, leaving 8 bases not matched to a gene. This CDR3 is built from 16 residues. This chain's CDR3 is CASSTPLAGGNNEQFF. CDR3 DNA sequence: TGTGCCAGCAGCACCCCCCTAGCGGGGGGAAACAATGAGCAGTTCTTC. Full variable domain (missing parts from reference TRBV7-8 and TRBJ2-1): GAGVSQSPRYKVAKRGQDVALRCDPISGHVSLFWYQQALGQGPEFLTYFQNEAQLDKSGLPSDRFFAERPEGSVSTLKIQRTQQEDSAVYLCASSTPLAGGNNEQFFGPGTRLTVL.

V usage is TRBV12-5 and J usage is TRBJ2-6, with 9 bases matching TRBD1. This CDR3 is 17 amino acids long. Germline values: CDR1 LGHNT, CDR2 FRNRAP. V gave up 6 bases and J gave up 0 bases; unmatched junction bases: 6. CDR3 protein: CASGGDRVYSGANVLTF. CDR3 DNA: TGTGCTAGTGGGGGGGACAGGGTATACTCTGGGGCCAACGTCCTGACTTTC.

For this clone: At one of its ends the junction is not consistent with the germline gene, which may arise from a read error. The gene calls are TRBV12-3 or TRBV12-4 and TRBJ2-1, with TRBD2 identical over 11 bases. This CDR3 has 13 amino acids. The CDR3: CASRLAGGNEQFF. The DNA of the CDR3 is TGTGCCAGCAGGTTAGCGGGAGGGAATGAGCAGTTCTTC.